This is a list of T cell receptor beta chains from one sample in a study of shared clonotypes between healthy human individuals. TCRdb keeps only in-frame clones here, not all; method: immunoSEQ multiplex PCR. The top ten clones hold 0.36% of a sample with some 2,500,000 clones, over 85% of them seen once. The sequenced sample was naive CD4+ T cells from PBMCs. Every receptor here comes from a man between 18 and 29 years old in good health. Some clones in this sample may be carry-over from other donors' samples. Both conserved end residues are part of each CDR3. D genes are given only for firm matches. For some rows the clone size is stated as once, few or many, or as a class when expanded; others skip it.

CDR3nt: TGTGCCAGCAGCTTAGCTGGGAGCGGCAACTACAATGAGCAGTTCTTC
CDR3aa: CASSLAGSGNYNEQFF
d_gene: .
v_gene: TRBV7-9
j_gene: TRBJ2-1
abundance: .

CDR3nt: TGCGCCAGCAGCTTGGATGCTGGGCCCACTGAAGCTTTCTTT
CDR3aa: CASSLDAGPTEAFF
d_gene: .
v_gene: TRBV5-1
j_gene: TRBJ1-1
abundance: .

CDR3nt: TGTGCCTGGACTCGGGCAAGTTTCACTGAAGCTTTCTTT
CDR3aa: CAWTRASFTEAFF
d_gene: .
v_gene: TRBV30
j_gene: TRBJ1-1
abundance: .

CDR3nt: TGTGCCAGCAGACGAGGGACGGCGAACACCGGGGAGCTGTTTTTT
CDR3aa: CASRRGTANTGELFF
d_gene: .
v_gene: TRBV11-2
j_gene: TRBJ2-2
abundance: .

CDR3nt: TGTGCCAGCAGAAACCTCCAGGGGGATGACTCCTACAATGAGCAGTTCTTC
CDR3aa: CASRNLQGDDSYNEQFF
d_gene: TRBD1
v_gene: TRBV28
j_gene: TRBJ2-1
abundance: .

CDR3nt: TGTGCCAGCAGCTTATACGGGCCCCTCGACTATGGCTACACCTTC
CDR3aa: CASSLYGPLDYGYTF
d_gene: .
v_gene: TRBV7-9
j_gene: TRBJ1-2
abundance: .

CDR3nt: TGTGCCTGGAGTCGCCGGGACAGGGATAATTCACCCCTCCACTTT
CDR3aa: CAWSRRDRDNSPLHF
d_gene: TRBD1
v_gene: TRBV30
j_gene: TRBJ1-6
abundance: once

CDR3nt: TGTGCCAGTAGCCGTCAGGTGGGGGCCTCCAGAGAAAAACTGTTTTTT
CDR3aa: CASSRQVGASREKLFF
d_gene: .
v_gene: TRBV19
j_gene: TRBJ1-4
abundance: once

CDR3nt: TGCGCCAGCAGCCAGGCGCCTTCCGGGACCATCTATGGCTACACCTTC
CDR3aa: CASSQAPSGTIYGYTF
d_gene: .
v_gene: TRBV4-1
j_gene: TRBJ1-2
abundance: .

CDR3nt: TGTGCCAGCAGCCCGTGGGCAGGTGCCCTCTACGAGCAGTACTTC
CDR3aa: CASSPWAGALYEQYF
d_gene: .
v_gene: TRBV5-5
j_gene: TRBJ2-7
abundance: .

CDR3nt: TGCGCCAGCAGCTACCCTGAGGCCGCGGGGGAGACCCAGTACTTC
CDR3aa: CASSYPEAAGETQYF
d_gene: .
v_gene: TRBV5-1
j_gene: TRBJ2-5
abundance: .

CDR3nt: TGTGCCAGCAGTCGTACAGGGAATACCGGGGAGCTGTTTTTT
CDR3aa: CASSRTGNTGELFF
d_gene: .
v_gene: TRBV7-2
j_gene: TRBJ2-2
abundance: .

CDR3nt: TGTGCCAGCAGCTTAGGGGTAGCGGGAGGGGCAGATACGCAGTATTTT
CDR3aa: CASSLGVAGGADTQYF
d_gene: TRBD2
v_gene: TRBV7-2
j_gene: TRBJ2-3
abundance: .

CDR3nt: TGTGCCAGCAGGTGGGACAGGACGAGCAATCAGCCCCAGCATTTT
CDR3aa: CASRWDRTSNQPQHF
d_gene: TRBD1
v_gene: TRBV28
j_gene: TRBJ1-5
abundance: .

CDR3nt: TGTGCCAGCAGTGGCGGGGGAGAGACCCAGTACTTC
CDR3aa: CASSGGGETQYF
d_gene: TRBD2
v_gene: TRBV9
j_gene: TRBJ2-5
abundance: .

CDR3nt: TGTGCCAGCAGCTTGGTGGCCCGGATCCAGTACTTC
CDR3aa: CASSLVARIQYF
d_gene: .
v_gene: TRBV5-6
j_gene: TRBJ2-5
abundance: .

CDR3nt: TGTGCCAGCAGCTTAGCGAGTTCAGGGGCGGGTGAAGCTTTCTTT
CDR3aa: CASSLASSGAGEAFF
d_gene: .
v_gene: TRBV7-2
j_gene: TRBJ1-1
abundance: .

CDR3nt: TGTGCCAGCATCCAGCTCCGGGCCTCTGAGGGCTACACCTTC
CDR3aa: CASIQLRASEGYTF
d_gene: .
v_gene: TRBV2
j_gene: TRBJ1-2
abundance: .

CDR3nt: TGCGCCAGCAGTCCACTAGCGGGAGCAGATACGCAGTATTTT
CDR3aa: CASSPLAGADTQYF
d_gene: TRBD2
v_gene: TRBV5-1
j_gene: TRBJ2-3
abundance: .

CDR3nt: TGTGCCAGCCACCTACAGGTCATGAACACTGAAGCTTTCTTT
CDR3aa: CASHLQVMNTEAFF
d_gene: .
v_gene: TRBV5-4
j_gene: TRBJ1-1
abundance: .

CDR3nt: TGTGCCTGGAGTTGGGGGAGCGGGACTAGCACAGATACGCAGTATTTT
CDR3aa: CAWSWGSGTSTDTQYF
d_gene: TRBD2
v_gene: TRBV30
j_gene: TRBJ2-3
abundance: .

CDR3nt: TGTGCCAGCAGTCGACCGGGACAGGGTAGTCAGCCCCAGCATTTT
CDR3aa: CASSRPGQGSQPQHF
d_gene: TRBD1
v_gene: TRBV28
j_gene: TRBJ1-5
abundance: .

CDR3nt: TGCGCCAGCAGCCAAGCGGGACAGGAAAATCAGCCCCAGCATTTT
CDR3aa: CASSQAGQENQPQHF
d_gene: TRBD1
v_gene: TRBV4-1
j_gene: TRBJ1-5
abundance: .

CDR3nt: TGCGCCAGCAGCTTGGTCCGTAGTGGGATAACCTACAATGAGCAGTTCTTC
CDR3aa: CASSLVRSGITYNEQFF
d_gene: .
v_gene: TRBV5-1
j_gene: TRBJ2-1
abundance: .

CDR3nt: TGTGCCAGCAGTGATGTCCCGCGGTACAATGAGCAGTTCTTC
CDR3aa: CASSDVPRYNEQFF
d_gene: .
v_gene: TRBV2
j_gene: TRBJ2-1
abundance: .

CDR3nt: TGTGCCTGGAGCAGGGGGCAGGGCTATGGCTACACCTTC
CDR3aa: CAWSRGQGYGYTF
d_gene: TRBD1
v_gene: TRBV30
j_gene: TRBJ1-2
abundance: .

CDR3nt: TGCAGCGTTGACGGACAGGGGGCTGATGGCTACACCTTC
CDR3aa: CSVDGQGADGYTF
d_gene: TRBD1
v_gene: TRBV29-1
j_gene: TRBJ1-2
abundance: .

CDR3nt: TGTGCCAGCAGCCCGACAGGGCGGGCAGATACGCAGTATTTT
CDR3aa: CASSPTGRADTQYF
d_gene: TRBD1
v_gene: TRBV7-3
j_gene: TRBJ2-3
abundance: .

CDR3nt: TGTGCCAGCAGCTTGGGTGCGGGAGGAGGTAGTATGGATACGCAGTATTTT
CDR3aa: CASSLGAGGGSMDTQYF
d_gene: TRBD2
v_gene: TRBV7-2
j_gene: TRBJ2-3
abundance: .

CDR3nt: TGTGCCAGCAGGGCAGCGGTCTACGAGCAGTACTTC
CDR3aa: CASRAAVYEQYF
d_gene: .
v_gene: TRBV2
j_gene: TRBJ2-7
abundance: .